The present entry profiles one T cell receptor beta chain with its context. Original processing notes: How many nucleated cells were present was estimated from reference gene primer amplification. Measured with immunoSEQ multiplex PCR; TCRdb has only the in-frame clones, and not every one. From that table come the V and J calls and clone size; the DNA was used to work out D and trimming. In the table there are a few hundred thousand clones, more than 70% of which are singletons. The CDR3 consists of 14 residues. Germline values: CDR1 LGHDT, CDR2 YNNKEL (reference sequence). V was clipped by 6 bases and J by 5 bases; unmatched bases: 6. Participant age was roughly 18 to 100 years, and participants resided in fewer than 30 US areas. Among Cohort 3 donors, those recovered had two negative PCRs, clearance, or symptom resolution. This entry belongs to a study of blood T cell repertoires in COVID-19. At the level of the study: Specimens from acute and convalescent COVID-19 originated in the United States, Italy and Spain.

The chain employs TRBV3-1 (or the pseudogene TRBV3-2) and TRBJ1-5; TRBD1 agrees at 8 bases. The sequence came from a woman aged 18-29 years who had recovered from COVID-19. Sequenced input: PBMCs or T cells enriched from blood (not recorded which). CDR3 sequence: CASSQTGVHQPQHF. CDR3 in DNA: TGTGCCAGCAGTCAGACAGGGGTACATCAGCCCCAGCATTTT.